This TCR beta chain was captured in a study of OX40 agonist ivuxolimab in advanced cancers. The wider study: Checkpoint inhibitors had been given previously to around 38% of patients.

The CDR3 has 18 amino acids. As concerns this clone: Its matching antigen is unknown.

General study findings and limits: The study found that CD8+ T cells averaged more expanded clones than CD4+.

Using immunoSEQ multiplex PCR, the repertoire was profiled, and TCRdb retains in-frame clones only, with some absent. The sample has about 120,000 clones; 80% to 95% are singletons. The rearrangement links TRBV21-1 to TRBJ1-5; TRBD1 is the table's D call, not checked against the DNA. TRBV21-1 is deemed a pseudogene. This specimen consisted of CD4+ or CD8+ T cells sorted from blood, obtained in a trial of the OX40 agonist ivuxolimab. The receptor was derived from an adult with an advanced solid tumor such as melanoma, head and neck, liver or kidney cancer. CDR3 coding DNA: TGTGCCAGCAGCAAAGGGACAGGCGAGGGGACAAGCAATCAGCCCCAGCATTTT. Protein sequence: CASSKGTGEGTSNQPQHF.